This is a list of T cell receptor beta chains from one sample in a study of OX40 agonist ivuxolimab in advanced cancers. Repertoires were generated with immunoSEQ multiplex PCR, while TCRdb's copy carries only in-frame clones and drops some. The data show tens of thousands of clones, 85% to 95% seen once. Sequences were derived from CD4+ or CD8+ T cells sorted from blood, sampled in a trial of the OX40 agonist ivuxolimab. These receptors were obtained from an adult with an advanced solid tumor such as melanoma, head and neck, liver or kidney cancer. CDR3s include the opening cysteine and the closing phenylalanine or tryptophan. D genes are given only for firm matches. Rows may omit the clone size; those that give it use once, few, many or a size class.

d_gene: .; v_gene: TRBV27; j_gene: TRBJ2-5; abundance: .; CDR3aa: CASRGVETQYF; CDR3nt: TGTGCCAGCAGAGGGGTAGAGACCCAGTACTTC
d_gene: TRBD2; v_gene: TRBV7-2; j_gene: TRBJ2-2; abundance: .; CDR3aa: CASNEDWASGDSNTGELFF; CDR3nt: TGTGCCAGCAACGAGGACTGGGCTAGCGGGGACTCGAACACCGGGGAGCTGTTTTTT
d_gene: TRBD2; v_gene: TRBV5-1; j_gene: TRBJ2-7; abundance: .; CDR3aa: CASSLGGTSGGYEQYF; CDR3nt: TGCGCCAGCAGCTTGGGAGGGACTAGCGGGGGGTACGAGCAGTACTTC
d_gene: TRBD1; v_gene: TRBV6-5; j_gene: TRBJ1-5; abundance: few; CDR3aa: CASRSTGGDQPQHF; CDR3nt: TGTGCCAGCAGATCCACAGGGGGTGATCAGCCCCAGCATTTT
d_gene: .; v_gene: TRBV4-3; j_gene: TRBJ2-7; abundance: .; CDR3aa: CASSQEAQNYEQYF; CDR3nt: TGCGCCAGCAGCCAAGAGGCGCAGAACTACGAGCAGTACTTC
d_gene: .; v_gene: TRBV5-1; j_gene: TRBJ2-1; abundance: .; CDR3aa: CASSLLSGFYNEQFF; CDR3nt: TGCGCCAGCAGCCTCTTATCCGGGTTCTACAATGAGCAGTTCTTC
d_gene: TRBD2; v_gene: TRBV7-8; j_gene: TRBJ2-3; abundance: once; CDR3aa: CASSLGLAESTDTQYF; CDR3nt: TGTGCCAGCAGCTTAGGACTAGCGGAAAGCACAGATACGCAGTATTTT
d_gene: .; v_gene: TRBV6-6; j_gene: TRBJ2-2; abundance: .; CDR3aa: CASSPLPGELFF; CDR3nt: TGTGCCAGCAGCCCCCTTCCCGGGGAGCTGTTTTTT
d_gene: .; v_gene: TRBV6-5; j_gene: TRBJ2-7; abundance: .; CDR3aa: CASSYSPRGVWEQYF; CDR3nt: TGTGCCAGCAGTTACTCACCCAGGGGTGTATGGGAGCAGTACTTC
d_gene: .; v_gene: TRBV11-2; j_gene: TRBJ1-1; abundance: .; CDR3aa: CASSLALLEVRTEAFF; CDR3nt: TGTGCCAGCAGCTTAGCGCTTCTGGAGGTTAGAACTGAAGCTTTCTTT
d_gene: TRBD2; v_gene: TRBV10-2; j_gene: TRBJ2-3; abundance: .; CDR3aa: CASSQTSGGHADTQYF; CDR3nt: TGCGCCAGCAGCCAAACTAGCGGGGGGCACGCAGATACGCAGTATTTT
d_gene: .; v_gene: TRBV6-5; j_gene: TRBJ1-4; abundance: .; CDR3aa: CASIRTGPGVEKLFF; CDR3nt: TGTGCCAGCATCCGAACGGGACCAGGCGTTGAAAAACTGTTTTTT
d_gene: .; v_gene: TRBV5-1; j_gene: TRBJ2-3; abundance: .; CDR3aa: CASSFNYGETDTQYF; CDR3nt: TGCGCCAGCAGCTTCAACTACGGGGAGACAGATACGCAGTATTTT
d_gene: .; v_gene: TRBV5-1; j_gene: TRBJ2-5; abundance: once; CDR3aa: CASSLSGTQETQYF; CDR3nt: TGCGCCAGCAGCTTGTCGGGTACGCAAGAGACCCAGTACTTC
d_gene: .; v_gene: TRBV5-1; j_gene: TRBJ1-2; abundance: .; CDR3aa: CASSRDGDDGYTF; CDR3nt: TGCGCCAGCAGCCGGGACGGGGACGATGGCTACACCTTC
d_gene: .; v_gene: TRBV18; j_gene: TRBJ1-2; abundance: .; CDR3aa: CASSPIDPGAGANYGYTF; CDR3nt: TGTGCCAGCTCACCAATCGACCCAGGGGCAGGAGCCAACTATGGCTACACCTTC
d_gene: TRBD2; v_gene: TRBV7-8; j_gene: TRBJ2-1; abundance: .; CDR3aa: CASSSIGTSGTYNEQFF; CDR3nt: TGTGCCAGCAGCTCCATCGGGACTAGCGGGACCTACAATGAGCAGTTCTTC
d_gene: TRBD1; v_gene: TRBV6-1; j_gene: TRBJ1-5; abundance: .; CDR3aa: CASSEGGQGTQPQHF; CDR3nt: TGTGCCAGCAGTGAAGGAGGACAGGGGACCCAGCCCCAGCATTTT
d_gene: .; v_gene: TRBV6-6; j_gene: TRBJ1-4; abundance: .; CDR3aa: CASSYSSDSPNEKLFF; CDR3nt: TGTGCCAGCAGTTACTCGTCCGACAGCCCTAATGAAAAACTGTTTTTT
d_gene: .; v_gene: TRBV10-3; j_gene: TRBJ2-3; abundance: .; CDR3aa: CAIRGDGTSTDTQYF; CDR3nt: TGTGCCATCAGAGGGGACGGGACTAGCACAGATACGCAGTATTTT
d_gene: TRBD1; v_gene: TRBV7-2; j_gene: TRBJ1-4; abundance: .; CDR3aa: CASSNQGAGEKLFF; CDR3nt: TGTGCCAGCAGCAACCAGGGGGCGGGTGAAAAACTGTTTTTT
d_gene: TRBD1; v_gene: TRBV30; j_gene: TRBJ1-5; abundance: .; CDR3aa: CAWSFGTANQPQHF; CDR3nt: TGTGCCTGGAGTTTCGGGACAGCCAATCAGCCCCAGCATTTT
d_gene: TRBD2; v_gene: TRBV7-2; j_gene: TRBJ2-7; abundance: once; CDR3aa: CASSPFGRVYEQYF; CDR3nt: TGTGCCAGCAGCCCCTTCGGGAGGGTCTACGAGCAGTACTTC
d_gene: TRBD1; v_gene: TRBV9; j_gene: TRBJ1-1; abundance: .; CDR3aa: CASSAQGRWSAEAFF; CDR3nt: TGTGCCAGCAGCGCACAGGGGCGATGGTCGGCTGAAGCTTTCTTT
d_gene: .; v_gene: TRBV28; j_gene: TRBJ2-3; abundance: .; CDR3aa: CASRGGPPPPTDTQYF; CDR3nt: TGTGCCAGCCGTGGGGGGCCCCCACCCCCCACAGATACGCAGTATTTT
d_gene: .; v_gene: TRBV15; j_gene: TRBJ2-5; abundance: .; CDR3aa: CATSRDFVGTQYF; CDR3nt: TGTGCCACCAGCAGAGATTTTGTGGGGACCCAGTACTTC
d_gene: .; v_gene: TRBV20-1; j_gene: TRBJ1-1; abundance: few; CDR3aa: CSATGRTEAFF; CDR3nt: TGCAGTGCTACCGGGAGGACTGAAGCTTTCTTT
d_gene: .; v_gene: TRBV27; j_gene: TRBJ1-4; abundance: .; CDR3aa: CASRGADRTPEKLFF; CDR3nt: TGTGCCAGCAGGGGGGCGGACAGAACCCCTGAAAAACTGTTTTTT
d_gene: .; v_gene: TRBV9; j_gene: TRBJ2-7; abundance: .; CDR3aa: CASSTGPNYEQYF; CDR3nt: TGTGCCAGCAGCACCGGACCTAATTACGAGCAGTACTTC
d_gene: TRBD1; v_gene: TRBV5-1; j_gene: TRBJ1-1; abundance: once; CDR3aa: CASSTGTAKLTEAFF; CDR3nt: TGCGCCAGCAGTACCGGGACAGCGAAGCTCACTGAAGCTTTCTTT
d_gene: TRBD2; v_gene: TRBV7-2; j_gene: TRBJ2-6; abundance: .; CDR3aa: CASSSLAGGGSGANVLTF; CDR3nt: TGTGCCAGCAGCTCTCTAGCGGGAGGGGGCTCTGGGGCCAACGTCCTGACTTTC
d_gene: .; v_gene: TRBV7-2; j_gene: TRBJ2-7; abundance: .; CDR3aa: CASSLTGFSYEQYF; CDR3nt: TGTGCCAGCAGCCTTACCGGGTTCTCCTACGAGCAGTACTTC
d_gene: .; v_gene: TRBV6-6; j_gene: TRBJ1-4; abundance: .; CDR3aa: CASSVMLEKLFF; CDR3nt: TGTGCCAGCAGTGTCATGCTTGAAAAACTGTTTTTT
d_gene: TRBD1; v_gene: TRBV6-1; j_gene: TRBJ1-2; abundance: .; CDR3aa: CASTLGQGNYGYTF; CDR3nt: TGTGCCAGCACCCTGGGACAGGGGAACTATGGCTACACCTTC
d_gene: TRBD2; v_gene: TRBV7-2; j_gene: TRBJ2-5; abundance: .; CDR3aa: CASSLGPRSGGQETQYF; CDR3nt: TGTGCCAGCAGCTTGGGCCCCCGTTCGGGGGGTCAAGAGACCCAGTACTTC
d_gene: .; v_gene: TRBV30; j_gene: TRBJ1-2; abundance: .; CDR3aa: CAWSATMGYGYTF; CDR3nt: TGTGCCTGGAGTGCGACGATGGGCTATGGCTACACCTTC
d_gene: .; v_gene: TRBV19; j_gene: TRBJ2-5; abundance: .; CDR3aa: CASSIQGRETQYF; CDR3nt: TGTGCCAGTAGTATTCAGGGGCGAGAGACCCAGTACTTC
d_gene: TRBD2; v_gene: TRBV5-5; j_gene: TRBJ2-2; abundance: .; CDR3aa: CASSPTSGSLTGELFF; CDR3nt: TGTGCCAGCAGCCCAACTAGCGGGAGCCTAACCGGGGAGCTGTTTTTT
d_gene: .; v_gene: TRBV2; j_gene: TRBJ2-1; abundance: .; CDR3aa: CASSAQGIDEQFF; CDR3nt: TGTGCCAGCAGTGCCCAGGGTATCGATGAGCAGTTCTTC
d_gene: TRBD1; v_gene: TRBV7-9; j_gene: TRBJ2-2; abundance: .; CDR3aa: CASSTTGPTGELFF; CDR3nt: TGTGCCAGCAGCACGACAGGGCCCACCGGGGAGCTGTTTTTT